Shown below are 12 T cell receptor beta chains from a single sample sequenced in a study of T cell clusters in autoimmune cytopenias. TRB amplification used 200 to 250 ng of peripheral blood genomic DNA. TRB was amplified by touch-down multiplex PCR, primer pools A and B combined. TCRdb re-called the multiplex PCR reads, yielding one record per CDR3 amino acid sequence without DNA. Across 8,200 or so distinct CDR3 sequences, the top ten clones capture around 30% of the sample. Sequencing was carried out using peripheral blood. The receptors derive from a human donor with an autoimmune cytopenia or autoimmune hepatitis (not recorded which).

The chain carries TRBV11-2 and TRBJ2-7; as DNA is missing, the TRBD2 call by TCRdb cannot be tested. There are 12 residues in the CDR3. CDR1 and CDR2 (germline): SGHAT, FQNNGV. The CDR3 region is CATRDLLYEQYF.

This clonotype is deemed medium-sized (0.01 to 0.1%) by its frequency. The CDR3 loop is CSVVASMNTEAFF. The rearrangement links TRBV29-1 to TRBJ1-1. Looked up from germline, CDR1 is SQVTM and CDR2 is ANQGSEA. This CDR3 is built from 13 residues.

This clonotype ranks as medium-sized (0.01 to 0.1%) in terms of frequency. The chain recombines TRBV29-1 with TRBJ2-7; TCRdb's assignment of TRBD2 cannot be checked, as there is no DNA. CDR3 length: 14 residues. Looked up from germline, CDR1 is SQVTM and CDR2 is ANQGSEA. CDR3 loop: CSVRTSGSFHEQYF.

The chain links TRBV13 to TRBJ2-3; without DNA, the TCRdb call of TRBD1 cannot be checked. Germline-derived CDR1 and CDR2 are PRHDT and FYEKMQ (reference sequence). CDR3 size: 15 residues. The CDR3 protein is CATSVGGRSGDTQYF.

The chain uses TRBV12-3 or TRBV12-4 and TRBJ1-5; TCRdb selects TRBD1, and the lack of DNA leaves this call unchecked. The CDR3 covers 15 residues. The CDR3 sequence: CASSFGQQGSQPQHF.

The chain links TRBV6-5 to TRBJ1-1. The CDR3 is 13 amino acids. The germline V gene encodes CDR1 MNHEY and CDR2 SVGAGI. The chain's CDR3 is CASSSAVGTEAFF.

This chain connects TRBV19 to TRBJ1-2; absent DNA, TCRdb's TRBD1 call cannot be checked. The germline V gene encodes CDR1 LNHDA and CDR2 SQIVND (reference sequence). CDR3 length: 16 amino acids. The CDR3 sequence: CASSIGSGTVNYGYTF. Variable domain in full (rest from reference TRBV19 and TRBJ1-2): DGGITQSPKYLFRKEGQNVTLSCEQNLNHDAMYWYRQDPGQGLRLIYYSQIVNDFQKGDIAEGYSVSREKKESFPLTVTSAQKNPTAFYLCASSIGSGTVNYGYTFGSGTRLTVV.

This clonotype is medium-sized by frequency. The chain is built from TRBV6-5 and TRBJ2-2. This CDR3 has 11 residues. Per the germline V gene, CDR1 is MNHEY and CDR2 is SVGAGI. CDR3 residues: CASENTGELFF.

The V and J genes are TRBV12-3 or TRBV12-4 and TRBJ2-5; there is no DNA to check the TCRdb D call of TRBD2. The CDR3 consists of 13 residues. The CDR3 is CASSLEGWETQYF.

The chain carries TRBV27 and TRBJ2-1. CDR1 and CDR2 (germline): MNHEY, SMNVEV (reference sequence). The CDR3 contains 14 residues. CDR3 amino acids: CASSFARPSNEQFF.

The chain has TRBV27 and TRBJ2-3; the TCRdb call, TRBD2, lacks DNA for checking. The CDR3 extends over 19 amino acids. The germline gives CDR1 MNHEY, CDR2 SMNVEV (reference sequence). CDR3 loop: CASSLTGLAGPLSTDTQYF.

By frequency, this clonotype is medium-sized. The V gene is TRBV29-1, the J gene TRBJ2-7; TCRdb's assignment of TRBD1 cannot be checked, as there is no DNA. Germline values: CDR1 SQVTM, CDR2 ANQGSEA. The CDR3 has 15 amino acids. The CDR3 reads CSVDTGWSGDYEQYF.